The 10 T cell receptor beta chains below were found in one sample sequenced in a study of regulatory T cells in long-lasting Graves disease. The TCR beta library used iRepertoire HTBI primers with Arm-PCR amplification of CDR3. TCRdb processed the multiplex PCR reads anew with MiXCR; each CDR3 protein has one entry. The sample holds about half a million distinct CDR3 sequences, less than 25% seen once. Indicated time point: persistent/refractory GD, antithyroid drugs over 5 years with positive TRAb. PBMC RNA served as the TCR library source. The sequencing here drew on peripheral blood mononuclear cells (PBMCs), taken when the disease was refractory, from a patient treated with antithyroid drugs. Receptors were obtained from a female donor with Graves disease.

Details on this clonotype: A much more abundant neighbour one base away suggests this may be a read error. The chain joins TRBV12-3 or TRBV12-4 to TRBJ1-2; 9 nucleotides align to TRBD1. The CDR3 sequence is 14 residues long. The CDR3 nucleotides are TGTGCCAGCAGCGAGGGACAGGGATATAATGGCCACACCTTC. Translation gives CASSEGQGYNGHTF.

The rearrangement uses TRBV4-3 and TRBJ1-4, with D unresolved. Trimming pared 0 bases from V and 5 bases from J, leaving 7 bases between. The V gene's germline CDR1 is LGHNA and CDR2 YSLEER. This CDR3 contains 14 residues. CDR3 loop: CASSQDRSNEKLFF. The CDR3 DNA sequence: TGCGCCAGCAGCCAAGACAGGTCAAATGAAAAACTGTTTTTT.

This clonotype was counted at least ten times. The chain recombines TRBV12-3 or TRBV12-4 with TRBJ2-1; 12 bases are a match to TRBD2. TRBJ2-5 matches the DNA end more closely, so the J call is doubtful. The CDR3 spans 15 residues. CDR3 loop: CASSSLAGGRETQYF. The DNA of the CDR3 is TGTGCCAGCAGTTCACTAGCGGGGGGCCGGGAGACCCAGTACTTC.

The chain combines TRBV20-1 with TRBJ1-2, with D possibly matching TRBD1 (6 bases). Germline assignment: CDR1 DFQATT and CDR2 SNEGSKA (reference sequence). Trimming removed 4 bases from V and 8 bases from J, with 17 bases in between. The CDR3 has 13 residues. CDR3 amino acids: CSAKDSLVQGYTF. DNA for the CDR3: TGCAGTGCTAAGGACAGCTTGGTTCAAGGCTACACCTTC.

The table lists this clonotype with many counts. This chain links TRBV20-1 with TRBJ2-5; D not certain. CDR1 is DFQATT and CDR2 is SNEGSKA in the germline V gene (reference sequence). Trimming removed 6 bases from V and 3 bases from J, with 11 bases in between. CDR3 size: 12 residues. The CDR3 DNA reads TGCAGTGCCGCCGTGGGAAAAGAGACCCAGTACTTC. Translating gives CSAAVGKETQYF.

This clonotype has more than one count but fewer than ten. The V gene is TRBV11-3, the J gene TRBJ1-1; D ambiguous. The V end was cut by 1 base, the J end by 2 bases, with 14 bases between. Germline CDR1 SGHNT, CDR2 YENEEA. CDR3 length equals 16 residues. The CDR3: CASSLGDTGANTEAFF. CDR3 nucleotides: TGTGCCAGCAGCTTAGGGGATACGGGAGCTAACACTGAAGCTTTCTTT.

This clonotype was seen many times. The J gene is TRBJ2-7, the V gene TRBV6-1; no reliable D call. Trimming took 7 bases from V and 1 from J, leaving 5 bases between them. Germline loops: CDR1 MNHNS, CDR2 SASEGT. The CDR3 totals 11 residues. The CDR3 nucleotides read TGTGCCAGCATGCAGTCCTACGAGCAGTACTTC. Protein product: CASMQSYEQYF.

This clonotype was observed a handful of times. This sequence joins TRBV30 and TRBJ1-2; D possibly corresponds to TRBD1 (5 bases). Looked up from germline, CDR1 is GTSNPN and CDR2 is SVGIG (reference sequence). This CDR3 region has 13 residues. V was clipped by 2 bases and J by 8 bases, with 15 bases between them. Written as DNA, the CDR3 is TGTGCCTGGAGTCTCAGGGATTCGAGCGGCTACACCTTC. The encoded protein is CAWSLRDSSGYTF.

The chain has TRBV30 and TRBJ1-2; D is ambiguous. Trimming removed 0 bases at V and 2 bases at J, with 13 bases between. This CDR3 contains 15 residues. Germline values: CDR1 GTSNPN, CDR2 SVGIG (reference sequence). CDR3 loop: CAWSVPQTRNYGYTF. CDR3 DNA: TGTGCCTGGAGTGTACCCCAAACGCGGAACTATGGCTACACCTTC.

This clonotype was recorded at least ten times. The chain combines TRBV5-5 with TRBJ2-7; D perhaps matches TRBD1 (5 bases). This CDR3 contains 15 residues. Between the trimmed V and J ends, which lost 3 bases and 0 bases, there was a span of 13 bases. The germline gives CDR1 SGHKS, CDR2 YYEKEE (reference sequence). The CDR3 nucleotides read TGTGCCAGCAGCTACGACAGACCACACTCCTACGAGCAGTACTTC. It encodes CASSYDRPHSYEQYF.